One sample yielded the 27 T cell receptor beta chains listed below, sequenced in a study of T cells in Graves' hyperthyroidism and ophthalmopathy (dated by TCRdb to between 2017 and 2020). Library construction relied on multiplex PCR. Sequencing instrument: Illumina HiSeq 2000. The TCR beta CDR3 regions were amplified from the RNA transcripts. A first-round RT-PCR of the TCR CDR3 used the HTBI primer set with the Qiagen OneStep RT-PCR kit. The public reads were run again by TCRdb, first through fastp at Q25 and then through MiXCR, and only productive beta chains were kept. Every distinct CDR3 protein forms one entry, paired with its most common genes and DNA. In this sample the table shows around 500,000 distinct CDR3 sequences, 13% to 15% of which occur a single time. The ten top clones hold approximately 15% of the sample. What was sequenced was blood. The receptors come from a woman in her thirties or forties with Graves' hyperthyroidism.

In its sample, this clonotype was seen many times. Written as DNA, the CDR3 is TGTGCCATCAGTGAAGGACTGAATAGCAATCAGCCCCAGCATTTT. Translating it yields CAISEGLNSNQPQHF. The gene calls are TRBV10-3 and TRBJ1-5; D uncertain. V lost 3 bases, J lost 0 bases, and 9 bases lay in between. This CDR3 comprises 15 residues. The V gene's germline CDR1 is ENHRY and CDR2 SYGVKD.

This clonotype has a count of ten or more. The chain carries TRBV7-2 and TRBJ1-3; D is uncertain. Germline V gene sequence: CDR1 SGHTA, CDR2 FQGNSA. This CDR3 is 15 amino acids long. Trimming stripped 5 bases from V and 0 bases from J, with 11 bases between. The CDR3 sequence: CASSPHGSSGNTIYF. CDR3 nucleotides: TGTGCCAGCAGCCCTCACGGAAGCTCTGGAAACACCATATATTTT.

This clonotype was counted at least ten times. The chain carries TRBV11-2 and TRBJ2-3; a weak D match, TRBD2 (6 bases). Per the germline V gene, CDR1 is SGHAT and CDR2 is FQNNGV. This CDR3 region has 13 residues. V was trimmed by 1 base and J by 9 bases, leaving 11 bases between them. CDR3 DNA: TGTGCCAGCAGCTTAGCGGGAGATGGCACGCAGTATTTT. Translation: CASSLAGDGTQYF.

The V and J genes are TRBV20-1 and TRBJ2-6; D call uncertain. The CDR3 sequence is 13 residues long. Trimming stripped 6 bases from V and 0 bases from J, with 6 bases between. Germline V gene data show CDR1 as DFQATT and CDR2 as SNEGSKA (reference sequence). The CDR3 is CSALLSGANVLTF. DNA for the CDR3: TGCAGTGCACTTCTCTCTGGGGCCAACGTCCTGACTTTC.

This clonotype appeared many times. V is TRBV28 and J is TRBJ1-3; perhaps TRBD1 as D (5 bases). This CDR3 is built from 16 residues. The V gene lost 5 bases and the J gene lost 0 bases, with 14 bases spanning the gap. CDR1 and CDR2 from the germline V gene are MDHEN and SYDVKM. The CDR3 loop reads CASSPRGSGSGNTIYF. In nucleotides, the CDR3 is TGTGCCAGCAGTCCGCGGGGCAGCGGCTCTGGAAACACCATATATTTT.

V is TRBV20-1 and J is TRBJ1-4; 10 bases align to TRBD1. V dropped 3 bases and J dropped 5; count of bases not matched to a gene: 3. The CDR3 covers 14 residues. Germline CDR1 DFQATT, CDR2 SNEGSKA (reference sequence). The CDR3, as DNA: TGCAGTGCTAGGGACAGGGGGTCAAATGAAAAACTGTTTTTT. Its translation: CSARDRGSNEKLFF.

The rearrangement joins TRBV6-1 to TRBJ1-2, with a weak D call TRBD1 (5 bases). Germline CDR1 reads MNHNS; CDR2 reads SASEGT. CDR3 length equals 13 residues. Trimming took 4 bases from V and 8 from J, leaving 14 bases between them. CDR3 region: CASSVAGIGGYTF. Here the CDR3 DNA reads TGTGCCAGCAGTGTGGCAGGGATTGGAGGCTACACCTTC.

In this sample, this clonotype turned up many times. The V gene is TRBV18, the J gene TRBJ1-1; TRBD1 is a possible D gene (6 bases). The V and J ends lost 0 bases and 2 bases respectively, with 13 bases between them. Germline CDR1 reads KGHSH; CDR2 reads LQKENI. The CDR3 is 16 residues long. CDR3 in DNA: TGTGCCAGCTCACCACCAACTGGGGACAAAAACACTGAAGCTTTCTTT. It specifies CASSPPTGDKNTEAFF.

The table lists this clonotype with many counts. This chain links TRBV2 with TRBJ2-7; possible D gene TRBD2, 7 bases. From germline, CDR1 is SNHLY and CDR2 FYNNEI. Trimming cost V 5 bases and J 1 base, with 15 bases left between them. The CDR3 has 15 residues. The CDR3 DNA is TGTGCCAGCAGTCGGTCGGGGGGCTCTTCCTACGAGCAGTACTTC. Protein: CASSRSGGSSYEQYF. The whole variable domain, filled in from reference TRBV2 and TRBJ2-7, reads EPEVTQTPSHQVTQMGQEVILRCVPISNHLYFYWYRQILGQKVEFLVSFYNNEISEKSEIFDDQFSVERPDGSNFTLKIRSTKLEDSAMYFCASSRSGGSSYEQYFGPGTRLTVT.

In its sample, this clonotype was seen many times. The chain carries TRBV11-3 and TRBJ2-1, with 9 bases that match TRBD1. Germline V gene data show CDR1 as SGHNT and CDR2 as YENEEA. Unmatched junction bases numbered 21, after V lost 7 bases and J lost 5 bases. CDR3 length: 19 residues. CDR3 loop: CASKLTNLKQGALDNEQFF. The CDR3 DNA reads TGTGCCAGCAAACTGACCAACCTCAAACAGGGGGCGCTGGACAATGAGCAGTTCTTC.

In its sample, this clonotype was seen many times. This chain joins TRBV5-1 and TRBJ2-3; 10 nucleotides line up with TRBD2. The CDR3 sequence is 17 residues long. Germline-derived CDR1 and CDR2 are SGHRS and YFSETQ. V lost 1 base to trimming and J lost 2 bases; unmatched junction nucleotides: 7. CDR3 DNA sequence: TGCGCCAGCAGCTTGCTTACTAGCGGGACCCACACAGATACGCAGTATTTT. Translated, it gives CASSLLTSGTHTDTQYF.

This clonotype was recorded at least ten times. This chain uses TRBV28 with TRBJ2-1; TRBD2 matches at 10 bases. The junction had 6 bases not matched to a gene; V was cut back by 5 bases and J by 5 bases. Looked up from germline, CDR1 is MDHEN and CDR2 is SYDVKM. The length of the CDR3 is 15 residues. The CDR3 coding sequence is TGTGCCAGCAGTGGAGGACTAGCGGATAACAATGAGCAGTTCTTC. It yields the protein CASSGGLADNNEQFF.

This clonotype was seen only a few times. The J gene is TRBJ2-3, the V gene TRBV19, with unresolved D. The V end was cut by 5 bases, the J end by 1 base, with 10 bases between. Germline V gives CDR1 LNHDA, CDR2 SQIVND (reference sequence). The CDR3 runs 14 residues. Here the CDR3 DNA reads TGTGCCAGTAGTGAAACCTGGGGCACAGATACGCAGTATTTT. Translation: CASSETWGTDTQYF.

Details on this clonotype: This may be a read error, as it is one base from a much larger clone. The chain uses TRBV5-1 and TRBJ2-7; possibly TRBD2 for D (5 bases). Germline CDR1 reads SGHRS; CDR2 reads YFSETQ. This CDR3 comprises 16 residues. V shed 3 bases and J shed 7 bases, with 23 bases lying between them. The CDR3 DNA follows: TGCGCCAGCAGCTCCGAACTAGTGTACGGGTGGGATGAGCAGTACTTC. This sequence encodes CASSSELVYGWDEQYF.

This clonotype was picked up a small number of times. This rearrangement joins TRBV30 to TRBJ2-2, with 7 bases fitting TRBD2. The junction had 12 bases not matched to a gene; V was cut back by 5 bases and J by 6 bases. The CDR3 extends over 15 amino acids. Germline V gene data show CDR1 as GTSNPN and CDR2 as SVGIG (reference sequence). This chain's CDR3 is CAWSELAGVAGELFF. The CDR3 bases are TGTGCCTGGTCGGAACTCGCGGGAGTCGCCGGGGAGCTGTTTTTT.

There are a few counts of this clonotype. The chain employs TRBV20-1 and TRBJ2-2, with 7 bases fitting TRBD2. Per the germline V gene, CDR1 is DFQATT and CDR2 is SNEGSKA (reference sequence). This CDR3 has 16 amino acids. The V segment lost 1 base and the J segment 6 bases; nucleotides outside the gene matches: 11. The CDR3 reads CSARGEGTYVAGELFF. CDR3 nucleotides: TGCAGTGCTAGAGGGGAGGGAACATACGTGGCCGGGGAGCTGTTTTTT.

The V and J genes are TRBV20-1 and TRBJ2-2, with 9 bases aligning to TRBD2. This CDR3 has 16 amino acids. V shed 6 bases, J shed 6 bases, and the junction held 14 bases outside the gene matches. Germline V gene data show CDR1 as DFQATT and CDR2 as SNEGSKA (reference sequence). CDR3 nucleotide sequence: TGCAGTGCATTTGACCATGGCGGGAGGGCATCCGGGGAGCTGTTTTTT. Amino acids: CSAFDHGGRASGELFF.

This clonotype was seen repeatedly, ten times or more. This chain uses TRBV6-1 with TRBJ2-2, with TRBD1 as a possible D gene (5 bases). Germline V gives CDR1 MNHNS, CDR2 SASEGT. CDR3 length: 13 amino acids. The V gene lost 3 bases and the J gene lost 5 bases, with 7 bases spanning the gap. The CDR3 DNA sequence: TGTGCCAGCAGTGACAGGGATACCGGGGAGCTGTTTTTT. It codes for CASSDRDTGELFF.

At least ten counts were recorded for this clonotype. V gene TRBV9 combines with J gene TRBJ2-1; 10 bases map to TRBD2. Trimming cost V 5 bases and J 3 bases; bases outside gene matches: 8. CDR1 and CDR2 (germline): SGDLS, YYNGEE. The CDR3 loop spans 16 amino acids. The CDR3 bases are TGTGCCAGCAGTGTATCTAGCGGGAGAGGCTACAATGAGCAGTTCTTC. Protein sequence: CASSVSSGRGYNEQFF. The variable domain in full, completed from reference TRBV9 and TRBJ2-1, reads DSGVTQTPKHLITATGQRVTLRCSPRSGDLSVYWYQQSLDQGLQFLIQYYNGEERAKGNILERFSAQQFPDLHSELNLSSLELGDSALYFCASSVSSGRGYNEQFFGPGTRLTVL.

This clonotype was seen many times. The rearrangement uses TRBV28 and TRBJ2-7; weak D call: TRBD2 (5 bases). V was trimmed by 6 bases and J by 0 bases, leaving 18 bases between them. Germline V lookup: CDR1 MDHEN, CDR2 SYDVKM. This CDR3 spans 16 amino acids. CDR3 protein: CASSQLPDFSSYEQYF. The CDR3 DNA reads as TGTGCCAGCAGCCAACTACCGGACTTTTCCTCCTACGAGCAGTACTTC.

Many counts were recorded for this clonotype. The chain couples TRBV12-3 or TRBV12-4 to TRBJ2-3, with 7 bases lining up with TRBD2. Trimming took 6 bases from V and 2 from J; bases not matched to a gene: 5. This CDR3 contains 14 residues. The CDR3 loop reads CASSREGPTDTQYF. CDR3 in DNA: TGTGCCAGCAGCAGGGAGGGGCCCACAGATACGCAGTATTTT.

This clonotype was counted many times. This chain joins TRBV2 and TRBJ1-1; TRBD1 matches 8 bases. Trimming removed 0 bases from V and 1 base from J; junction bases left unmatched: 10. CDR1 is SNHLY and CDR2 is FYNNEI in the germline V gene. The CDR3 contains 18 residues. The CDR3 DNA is TGTGCCAGCAGTGAAGCGCTTTGGTCAGGGGGCAGGAACACTGAAGCTTTCTTT. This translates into CASSEALWSGGRNTEAFF.

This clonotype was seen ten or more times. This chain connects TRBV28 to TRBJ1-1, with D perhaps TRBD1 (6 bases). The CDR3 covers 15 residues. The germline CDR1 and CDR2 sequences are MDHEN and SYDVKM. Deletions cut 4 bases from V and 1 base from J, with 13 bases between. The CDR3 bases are TGTGCCAGCAGTTCCAGACAGGCGCCGAACACTGAAGCTTTCTTT. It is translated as CASSSRQAPNTEAFF.

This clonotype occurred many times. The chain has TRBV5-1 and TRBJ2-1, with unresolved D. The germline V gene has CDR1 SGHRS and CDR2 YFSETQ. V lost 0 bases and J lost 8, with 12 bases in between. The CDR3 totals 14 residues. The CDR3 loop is CASSLGAPPDEQFF. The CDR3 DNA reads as TGCGCCAGCAGCTTGGGGGCCCCACCAGATGAGCAGTTCTTC.

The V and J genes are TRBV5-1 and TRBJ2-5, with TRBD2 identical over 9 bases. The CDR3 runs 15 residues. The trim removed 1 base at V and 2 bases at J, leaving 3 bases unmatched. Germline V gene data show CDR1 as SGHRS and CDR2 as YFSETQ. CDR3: CASSLYSGSQETQYF. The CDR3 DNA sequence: TGCGCCAGCAGCTTGTATAGCGGGAGTCAAGAGACCCAGTACTTC.

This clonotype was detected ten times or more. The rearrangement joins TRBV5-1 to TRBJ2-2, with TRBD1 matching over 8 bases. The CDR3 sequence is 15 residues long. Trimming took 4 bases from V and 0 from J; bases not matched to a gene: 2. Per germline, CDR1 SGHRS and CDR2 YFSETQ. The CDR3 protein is CASSPTGANTGELFF. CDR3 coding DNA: TGCGCCAGCAGCCCGACAGGGGCGAACACCGGGGAGCTGTTTTTT. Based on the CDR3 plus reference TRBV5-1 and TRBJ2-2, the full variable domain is KAGVTQTPRYLIKTRGQQVTLSCSPISGHRSVSWYQQTPGQGLQFLFEYFSETQRNKGNFPGRFSGRQFSNSRSEMNVSTLELGDSALYLCASSPTGANTGELFFGEGSRLTVL.

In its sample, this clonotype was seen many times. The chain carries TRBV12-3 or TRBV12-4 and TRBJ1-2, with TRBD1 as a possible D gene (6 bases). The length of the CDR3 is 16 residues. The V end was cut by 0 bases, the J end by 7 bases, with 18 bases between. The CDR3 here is CASSLAPAGDSSGYTF. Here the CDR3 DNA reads TGTGCCAGCAGTTTAGCCCCCGCAGGGGATTCCTCTGGCTACACCTTC.